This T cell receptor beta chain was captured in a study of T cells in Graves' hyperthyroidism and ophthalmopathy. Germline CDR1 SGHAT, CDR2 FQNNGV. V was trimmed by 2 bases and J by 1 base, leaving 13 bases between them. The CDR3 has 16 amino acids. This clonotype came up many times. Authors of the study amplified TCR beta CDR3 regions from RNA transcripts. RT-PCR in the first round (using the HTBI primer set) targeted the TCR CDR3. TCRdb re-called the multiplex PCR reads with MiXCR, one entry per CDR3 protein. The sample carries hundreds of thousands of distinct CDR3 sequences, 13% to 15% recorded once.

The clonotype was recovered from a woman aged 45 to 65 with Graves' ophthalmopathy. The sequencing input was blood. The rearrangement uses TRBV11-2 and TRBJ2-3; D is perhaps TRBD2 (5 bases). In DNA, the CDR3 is TGTGCCAGCAGCTTATATTGGACTCCTGGCACAGATACGCAGTATTTT. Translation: CASSLYWTPGTDTQYF.